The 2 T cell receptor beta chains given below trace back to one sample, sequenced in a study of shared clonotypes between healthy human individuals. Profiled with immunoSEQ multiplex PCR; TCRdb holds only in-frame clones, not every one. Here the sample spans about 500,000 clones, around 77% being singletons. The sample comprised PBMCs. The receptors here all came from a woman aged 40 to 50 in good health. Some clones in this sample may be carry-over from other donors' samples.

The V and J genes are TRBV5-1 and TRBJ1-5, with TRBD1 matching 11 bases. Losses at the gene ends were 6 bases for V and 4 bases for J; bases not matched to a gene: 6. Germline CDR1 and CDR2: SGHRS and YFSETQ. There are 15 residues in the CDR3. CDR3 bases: TGCGCCAGCAACCATCGGGACAGGGGGAATCAGCCCCAGCATTTT. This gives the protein CASNHRDRGNQPQHF.

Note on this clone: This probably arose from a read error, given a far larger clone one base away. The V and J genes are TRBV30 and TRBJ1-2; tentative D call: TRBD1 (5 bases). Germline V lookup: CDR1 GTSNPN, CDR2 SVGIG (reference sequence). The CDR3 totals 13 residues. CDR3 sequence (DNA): TGTGCCTGGAGTTTGGGACGGATCTATGACTACACCTTC. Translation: CAWSLGRIYDYTF.